Following are 15 T cell receptor beta chains from one sample sequenced in a study of blood T cells in healthy people across ages. A J-beta primer mix and a sample-barcoded 5' primer were used in a second PCR of about 7 to 11 cycles. TCRdb ran MiXCR on the 5' RACE reads and lists one entry per CDR3 protein. In the table there are about 1 million distinct CDR3 sequences, less than 50% of which are singletons. Sequenced material: blood. Every receptor here comes from a woman aged 55-75 years in good health.

As for this clonotype: Germline and junction disagree at one end, which may indicate a read error. The rearrangement uses TRBV10-3 and TRBJ2-3; TRBD2 matches at 13 bases. This CDR3 has 16 amino acids. Germline lookup yields CDR1 ENHRY and CDR2 SYGVKD. The CDR3: CAISDHGTSGTGTQYF. CDR3 DNA: TGTGCCATCAGTGACCATGGGACTAGCGGGACAGGTACGCAGTATTTT.

On this clonotype: A junction boundary mismatches the germline segment, possibly from a read error. The chain links TRBV6-5 to TRBJ1-1, with D possibly TRBD1 on 6 matching bases. CDR3 length: 14 amino acids. The germline gives CDR1 MNHEY, CDR2 SVGAGI. CDR3 loop: CASSMGGPNTEAFF. The CDR3 bases are TGTGCCAGCAGCATGGGGGGGCCGAACACCGAAGCTTTCTTT.

The chain couples TRBV7-2 to TRBJ2-4; unclear D gene. The J call is in doubt because the DNA end fits TRBJ2-7 better. This CDR3 is 14 amino acids long. Germline CDR1 reads SGHTA; CDR2 reads FQGNSA. CDR3 loop: CASTLGLGSYEQYF. The CDR3 DNA follows: TGTGCCAGCACCCTAGGGCTAGGAAGCTACGAGCAGTACTTC.

This chain joins TRBV7-9 and TRBJ2-1; 9 bases match TRBD2. This CDR3 is 14 amino acids long. Germline CDR1 and CDR2: SEHNR and FQNEAQ (reference sequence). The V segment lost 9 bases and the J segment 0 bases; nucleotides outside the gene matches: 3. The CDR3 sequence: CASSGSNSYNEQFF. DNA for the CDR3: TGTGCCAGTAGCGGGAGTAACTCCTACAATGAGCAGTTCTTC.

CDR3 amino acids: CASSLEARMGNEQFF. CDR3 in DNA: TGTGCCAGCAGCTTAGAGGCCAGGATGGGCAATGAGCAGTTCTTC. The chain is built from TRBV11-2 and TRBJ2-1; D call uncertain. The ends were cut back, 0 bases at V and 6 bases at J, with 12 bases in the middle. Germline lookup yields CDR1 SGHAT and CDR2 FQNNGV. The CDR3 contains 15 residues.

The chain carries TRBV2 and TRBJ1-6; 8 bases fit TRBD1. This CDR3 has 14 amino acids. The junction had 5 bases not matched to a gene; V was cut back by 6 bases and J by 7 bases. Germline CDR1 reads SNHLY; CDR2 reads FYNNEI. The CDR3 protein is CASRPDRVNSPLHF. CDR3 DNA sequence: TGTGCCAGCAGACCGGACAGGGTCAATTCACCCCTCCACTTT.

This rearrangement joins TRBV20-1 to TRBJ2-3; D remains unclear. The CDR3 consists of 13 residues. From germline, CDR1 is DFQATT and CDR2 SNEGSKA (reference sequence). Trimming removed 3 bases at V and 3 bases at J, with 10 bases between. The CDR3 reads CSASVIRTDTQYF. The CDR3 DNA reads TGCAGTGCTAGTGTTATTAGAACAGATACGCAGTATTTT.

This clonotype has a single count. V and J are TRBV29-1 and TRBJ1-1, with a weak D call TRBD1 (5 bases). CDR1 and CDR2 (germline): SQVTM, ANQGSEA. The CDR3 is made up of 13 amino acids. V lost 4 bases to trimming and J lost 0 bases, with 9 bases between them. CDR3 nucleotide sequence: TGCAGCGTTGGGGACTCGATGAACACTGAAGCTTTCTTT. Translated, it gives CSVGDSMNTEAFF. Looking up the rest from reference TRBV29-1 and TRBJ1-1 gives the full variable domain: SAVISQKPSRDICQRGTSLTIQCQVDSQVTMMFWYRQQPGQSLTLIATANQGSEATYESGFVIDKFPISRPNLTFSTLTVSNMSPEDSSIYLCSVGDSMNTEAFFGQGTRLTVV.

This chain uses TRBV6-5 with TRBJ2-1; 8 positions match TRBD1. This CDR3 contains 14 residues. Germline lookup yields CDR1 MNHEY and CDR2 SVGAGI. V gave up 7 bases and J gave up 5 bases; unmatched junction bases: 7. The CDR3 DNA is TGTGCCAGCACTGGGACAGGTCTCGACAATGAGCAGTTCTTC. Protein product: CASTGTGLDNEQFF.

This clonotype was seen only a few times. The chain couples TRBV11-2 to TRBJ2-7; 9 bases align to TRBD1. The CDR3 length is 14 residues. Trimming removed 3 bases from V and 5 bases from J; junction bases left unmatched: 5. Germline values: CDR1 SGHAT, CDR2 FQNNGV. CDR3 DNA sequence: TGTGCCAGCAGCTTGGGGACAGGGTTTGACGAGCAGTACTTC. Amino acid sequence: CASSLGTGFDEQYF.

V gene TRBV5-1 combines with J gene TRBJ2-1, with unresolved D. The germline V and J ends were trimmed by 0 bases and 8 bases, with 12 bases remaining between them. Germline V gives CDR1 SGHRS, CDR2 YFSETQ. The CDR3 has 14 amino acids. This CDR3 reads CASSLAPPVDEQFF. CDR3 nucleotide sequence: TGCGCCAGCAGCTTGGCTCCTCCGGTGGATGAGCAGTTCTTC. Full variable domain (rest looked up from reference TRBV5-1 and TRBJ2-1): KAGVTQTPRYLIKTRGQQVTLSCSPISGHRSVSWYQQTPGQGLQFLFEYFSETQRNKGNFPGRFSGRQFSNSRSEMNVSTLELGDSALYLCASSLAPPVDEQFFGPGTRLTVL.

The chain uses TRBV7-2 and TRBJ2-7, with 11 bases that match TRBD2. The DNA matches TRBJ2-5 better at its end, which makes the J call doubtful. CDR1 is SGHTA and CDR2 is FQGNSA in the germline V gene. This CDR3 has 21 amino acids. CDR3: CASSLVPGLADPTSRGETQYF. CDR3 nucleotides: TGTGCCAGCAGCTTAGTGCCGGGACTAGCGGATCCAACCTCCCGGGGAGAGACCCAGTACTTC.

The chain is built from TRBV12-3 or TRBV12-4 and TRBJ2-7; D is unclear. The CDR3 totals 16 residues. V was clipped by 5 bases and J by 7 bases, with 24 bases between them. The CDR3 protein is CASSHQLRTSENEQYF. CDR3 sequence (DNA): TGTGCCAGCAGTCACCAGCTCAGGACCTCGGAAAATGAGCAGTACTTC.

This clonotype was found once. Because it lacks the conserved phenylalanine or tryptophan at the end, this CDR3 is likely a read error. It is unclear where the CDR3 begins or ends on the DNA, so no DNA is shown, and the CDR3 is as TCRdb lists it. This chain joins TRBV12-3 or TRBV12-4 and TRBJ2-5; the tabulated D call, TRBD1, remains unverified against the DNA. The CDR3 is 14 amino acids in total, end residues counted. The CDR3 loop reads CASRKGSEGYTFGS.

This clonotype has only a few counts. The chain joins TRBV27 to TRBJ2-5; 7 bases fit TRBD1. The germline CDR1 and CDR2 sequences are MNHEY and SMNVEV (reference sequence). This CDR3 is 15 amino acids long. The J segment lost 1 base and the V segment lost 1 base, leaving 3 bases of the junction unmatched. DNA of the CDR3: TGTGCCAGCAGTTTATGGGGACAGACCCAAGAGACCCAGTACTTC. This gives the protein CASSLWGQTQETQYF.